This entry describes one TCR beta chain. This clone showed up just a few times. Its antigen has not been determined. No base qualities exist here, and no much larger clone lies one base off it. The cohort comprised some 730 healthy bone marrow donors. Cohort members were all nominally healthy when sampled, although unrecorded immune exposures were likely present. The donor tested CMV seronegative, placing the donor among the 352 seronegative members of the cohort. A peripheral blood sample was collected from each donor, and TCR beta sequencing was performed on peripheral blood mononuclear cells. Genomic DNA was extracted from the blood cell samples with the Qiagen DNeasy Blood Extraction Kit. The data belong to a study of cytomegalovirus exposure and HLA in healthy donors (dated by TCRdb to about 2017). General notes on the study: An earlier analysis of a few hundred of the donors reported 276 Gb of sequence data and 100 million to 120 million unique TCR beta sequences obtained from about 200 million T cells. The later analysis used no new phenotypic data to find candidate immune exposures, relying instead on TCR beta sequences and their occurrence across donors. A few DR-DQ haplotypes were treated as single units for association and clustering because of strong linkage in the cohort. An early release that covered about 600 HLA-typed donors contained approximately 300 gigabases of sequencing data and 65 million to 100 million unique TCR sequences. To predict cytomegalovirus infection status, the study brought together high-throughput TCR immunosequencing, statistical association of individual TCRs with disease status, and machine learning. In an earlier analysis of a few hundred of the donors, high-throughput TCR beta sequencing was used to judge whether each TCR beta V gene segment behaved as functional or pseudogenic. Donor age, sex, ethnicity and CMV serostatus were compiled together with the repertoire data. A later analysis re-examined previously published TCR beta repertoires from several hundred donors and added high-resolution HLA genotyping to investigate patterns of TCR occurrence. Among 398 genotyped donors of the cohort, an average of roughly 240,000 unique TCR beta nucleotide sequences were sequenced per donor, 15% to 20% of them non-productive. The study used immunosequencing to profile the T cell repertoires of several hundred subjects and linked those repertoires to cytomegalovirus serostatus. Class I and class II HLA loci were covered by the typing at four-digit resolution. Typing coverage differed by locus: A, B, C, DRB1 and DQB1 were typed in about 629-640 donors, DQA1 in about 500, DPA1 in 600 to 610, and DPB1 in 472. In addition to the first cohort of 666 subjects, a separate validation cohort of 130 or so different subjects was used. All discovery cohort repertoires had been generated using a single sequencing platform. The genetic ancestry cluster associated with self-reported Caucasian donors included 81% of the roughly 390 genotyped donors. The study was designed to test whether signatures of past pathogen exposure could be identified by cataloging public T cell receptors. Genome-wide SNP genotypes for about 55% of the roughly 670 donors were used in a later genetic analysis, which treated that subset as a discovery cohort. Beyond this particular receptor, the publication reports: Most TCR sequences were seen in very few donors, while some public TCRs were found in many individuals. A cluster of highly shared sequence variants was judged likely to be a technical artifact of the sequencing pipeline. Compared with equally common non-associated chains, HLA-associated TCR beta chains in a later analysis were more clonally expanded and had lower generation probabilities. A later analysis found that most CMV-associated TCR beta chains appeared HLA-restricted, with HLA associations seemingly driven largely by CMV exposure. Because counts were too low, seventeen rarely observed V segments, including chromosome 9 orphons, were left out of the earlier analysis of approximately 500 of the donors. A further reported finding was that TCR beta sequences accurately predicted the HLA-A and HLA-B alleles for most subjects in the first cohort. In a later analysis, several top co-occurrence clusters were reported to appear linked to parvovirus B19, influenza, CMV and Epstein-Barr virus. An earlier analysis of 587 of the donors showed that most TCR beta V segments appeared in productive rearrangements either about 87% or about 30% of the time, which broadly matched IMGT annotations. The authors suggested that the approach could potentially be extended to other disease states and immunological phenotypes. Linkage disequilibrium might explain the correlated functional status among segregating V segments, but an unknown experimental factor could not be ruled out. In vitro tests confirmed that three of the cytomegalovirus-associated TCR beta chains recognize cytomegalovirus antigens. In both the original and validation cohorts, the classifier was reported to diagnose cytomegalovirus status with high specificity and sensitivity. A later analysis associated about 17,000 TCR beta sequences with specific HLA alleles at a false discovery rate of 0.05. Compared with the approximately 600-donor mean, donors in an Asian-associated ancestry cluster had fewer N-insertions in productive TCRs, according to a later genetic analysis. In a later genetic analysis, a missense DCLRE1C variant was associated with V-gene and J-gene trimming of TCR beta chains, and the association was replicated in an independent cohort. Some IMGT-functional V segments, including TRBV6-2 and TRBV6-3, could not be distinguished by the 87-base-pair reads and were therefore excluded. The only immune exposure information available for the cohort was CMV serostatus. In a later analysis, TCR association rates were found to vary across HLA loci, with the most associated TCRs seen for DRB1 alleles and the fewest for HLA-C alleles. Roughly uniform sequencing depth across donors was assumed in presence/absence analyses, although this assumption may not hold. When HLA alleles, especially DR and DQ, strongly co-occurred, TCR associations were difficult to assign to individual alleles. In this cohort, only TCR beta chains were sequenced, and detectable features were limited by the absence of alpha or paired-chain data. Because some donors lacked HLA typing at each locus, the association tests relied only on the typed subset. In the study, around 150 TCR beta chains were listed as associated with cytomegalovirus.

The CDR3 covers 14 residues, taking in both the cysteine and the phenylalanine. Only CDR3 DNA remains: 42 bases, in frame from the first base. V lost 1 base and J lost 4 bases; the stretch between them is 10 bases long. The germline V gene (reference sequence) gives CDR1 as LNHNV and CDR2 as YYDKDF. Library preparation used the immunoSEQ multiplex PCR assay. For the multiplex PCR, a mixture combining 60 forward primers for TCR Vbeta segments and 13 reverse primers for TCR Jbeta segments was used. The CDR3 region of rearranged TCR beta genes was amplified from genomic DNA with a multiplex PCR assay. The Illumina HiSeq System was used to sequence the amplified TCR beta libraries as 87-base-pair reads. As for how the authors treated the data: A later analysis counted about 80 million unique TCR beta chains across the approximately 700 repertoires, and 10 million to 12 million of these chains were shared by at least two donors. Raw reads were error-corrected and collapsed into unique sequences by a nearest-neighbor algorithm in which closely related sequences were merged to remove PCR and sequencing errors. CDR3 sequences were aligned to IMGT reference sequences to assign V, D and J gene segments. For a sequence to be retained, a match of at least six nucleotides was required to both a V gene segment and a J gene segment. A rearrangement was called productive if the CDR3 had no stop codons and remained in frame with V and J, and every other rearrangement was called non-productive. CDR3 was defined according to IMGT convention as the region running from the second conserved V-encoded cysteine to the conserved J-encoded phenylalanine. In an earlier analysis of around 640 of the donors, sequences lacking an unambiguous match to a single V gene segment were excluded. An earlier analysis of several hundred of the donors called V segments functional above 56.7% productive rearrangements and segregating when the between-donor standard deviation exceeded 5%. A statistical classification framework was built to diagnose cytomegalovirus status from the catalog of TCR beta chain sequences. In a later analysis, TCR nucleotide sequences were compared against IMGT/GENE-DB human TR gene sequences so that V and J genes could be assigned. In a later analysis, CDR3 sequences and most-parsimonious VDJ recombination scenarios were assigned using the TCRdist pipeline. In a later analysis, each TCR beta chain was defined by its CDR3 amino acid sequence together with its V-gene family, and reads without a unique V-gene family were excluded. A later analysis removed 592 highly shared, low-generation-probability nucleotide sequences to deal with suspected cross-contamination and a sequencing artifact. For each public chain, a later analysis derived a clonal expansion index from normalized ranks of inferred template counts within each repertoire. A later analysis computed generation probabilities with a VDJ recombination model fitted to out-of-frame rearrangements, and checked the results against IGoR. Hypergeometric tests were used in a later analysis to score TCR-TCR, TCR-HLA and TCR-CMV co-occurrence, with a repertoire-size bias correction applied to the TCR pairs. To estimate false discovery rates, a later analysis permuted the HLA or CMV assignments 20 times. In a later analysis, co-occurring TCRs were grouped using DBSCAN, and TCRdist sequence similarity was added for clustering within HLA-allele-positive subsets. Co-occurrence clustering excluded repertoires with fewer than 30,000 or more than 120,000 public chains, plus five with anomalous nucleotide sharing. What TCRdb holds here is the immuneACCESS table cut down to in-frame rearrangements. Part of the clones is not present; checked against another copy, under half of the missing clones reflect an unresolved V gene, and the others are unexplained. V, J and clone size reflect that table, while D and trimming were determined from the DNA. For this sample there are under 110,000 clones; about two thirds appear just once. The ten largest account for 0.79% of the sample.

The rearrangement joined TRBV15 to TRBJ2-5; the D gene is perhaps TRBD2, from 5 matching bases. This receptor was identified in a boy younger than 18 in good health and CMV-seronegative. The sample taken for sequencing was PBMCs. The nucleotide sequence is given as TGTGCCACCAGCAGAGGACCCGAGGGAGAGACCCAGTACTTC. Its protein product is CATSRGPEGETQYF.